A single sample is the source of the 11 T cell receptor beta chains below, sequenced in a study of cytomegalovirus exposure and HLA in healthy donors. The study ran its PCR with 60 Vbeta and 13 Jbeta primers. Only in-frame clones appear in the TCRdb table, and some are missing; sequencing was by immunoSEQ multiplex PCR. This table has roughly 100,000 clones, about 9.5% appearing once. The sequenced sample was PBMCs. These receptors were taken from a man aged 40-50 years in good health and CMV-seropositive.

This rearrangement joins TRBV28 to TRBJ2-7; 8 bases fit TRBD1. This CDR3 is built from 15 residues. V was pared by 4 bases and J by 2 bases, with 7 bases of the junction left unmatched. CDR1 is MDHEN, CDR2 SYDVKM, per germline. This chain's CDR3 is CASSYRGVRTYEQYF. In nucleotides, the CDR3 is TGTGCCAGCAGTTACAGGGGGGTCCGGACCTACGAGCAGTACTTC.

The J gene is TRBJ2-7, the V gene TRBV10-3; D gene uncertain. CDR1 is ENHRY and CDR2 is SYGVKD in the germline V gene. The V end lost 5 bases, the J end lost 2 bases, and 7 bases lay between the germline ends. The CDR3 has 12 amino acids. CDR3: CAISSGPYEQYF. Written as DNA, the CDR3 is TGTGCCATCAGTTCCGGTCCCTACGAGCAGTACTTC.

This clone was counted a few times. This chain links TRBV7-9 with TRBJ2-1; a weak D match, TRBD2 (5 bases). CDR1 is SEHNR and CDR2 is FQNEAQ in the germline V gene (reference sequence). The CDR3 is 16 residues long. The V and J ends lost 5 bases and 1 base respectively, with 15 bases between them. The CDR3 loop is CASSRLEDESYNEQFF. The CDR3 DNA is TGTGCCAGCAGCCGTCTGGAGGACGAGTCCTACAATGAGCAGTTCTTC.

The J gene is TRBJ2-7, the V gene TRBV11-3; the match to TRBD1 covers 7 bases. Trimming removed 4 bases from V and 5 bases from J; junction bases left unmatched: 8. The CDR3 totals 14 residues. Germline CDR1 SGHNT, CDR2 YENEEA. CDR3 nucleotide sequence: TGTGCCAGCAGCTCACCCCGACAGGGACACGAGCAGTACTTC. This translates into CASSSPRQGHEQYF.

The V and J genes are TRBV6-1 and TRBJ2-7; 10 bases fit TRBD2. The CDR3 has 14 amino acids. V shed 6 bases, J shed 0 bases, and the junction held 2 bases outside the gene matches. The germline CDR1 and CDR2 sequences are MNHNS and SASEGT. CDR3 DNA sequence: TGTGCCAGCAGGACTAGCGGGTTCTCCTACGAGCAGTACTTC. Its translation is CASRTSGFSYEQYF.

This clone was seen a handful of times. The DNA of the CDR3 is TGCGCCAGCAGCCAAGGGGTGACGGGACTAGGGGTATGGGATACGCAGTATTTT. Amino acid sequence: CASSQGVTGLGVWDTQYF. The chain has TRBV4-3 and TRBJ2-3; 8 nucleotides match TRBD2. J lost 6 bases, V lost 1 base, and 15 bases had no gene match. The germline gives CDR1 LGHNA, CDR2 YSLEER. CDR3 length: 18 residues.

The CDR3 sequence: CASSVLAGSENTQYF. In nucleotides, the CDR3 is TGTGCCAGCAGCGTTCTAGCGGGAAGCGAGAATACGCAGTATTTT. This chain connects TRBV9 to TRBJ2-3; 9 bases align to TRBD2. With V trimmed by 2 bases and J by 7 bases, 8 bases remained unmatched. The CDR3 consists of 15 residues. Per the germline V gene, CDR1 is SGDLS and CDR2 is YYNGEE.

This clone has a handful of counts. The CDR3 sequence is CASSHQQEFYEQYF. CDR3 nucleotide sequence: TGTGCCAGCAGCCATCAACAGGAATTCTACGAGCAGTACTTC. The genes are TRBV27 and TRBJ2-7, with D tentatively TRBD1 (5 bases). Trimming pared 6 bases from V and 3 bases from J, leaving 15 bases between. Per germline, CDR1 MNHEY and CDR2 SMNVEV (reference sequence). The CDR3 runs to 14 residues.

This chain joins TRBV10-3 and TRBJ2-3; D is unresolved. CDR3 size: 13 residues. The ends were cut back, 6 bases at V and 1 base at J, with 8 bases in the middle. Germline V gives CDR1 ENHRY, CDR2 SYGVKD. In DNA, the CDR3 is TGTGCCATCAGCGATCTAGGCACAGATACGCAGTATTTT. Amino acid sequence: CAISDLGTDTQYF.

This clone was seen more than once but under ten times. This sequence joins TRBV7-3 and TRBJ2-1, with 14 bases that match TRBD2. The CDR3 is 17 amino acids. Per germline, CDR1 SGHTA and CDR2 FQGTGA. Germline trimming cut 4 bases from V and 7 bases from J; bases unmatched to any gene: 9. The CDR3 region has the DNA TGTGCCAGCAGCTCTGGACTAGCGGGAGGCATAGGGAATGAGCAGTTCTTC. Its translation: CASSSGLAGGIGNEQFF.

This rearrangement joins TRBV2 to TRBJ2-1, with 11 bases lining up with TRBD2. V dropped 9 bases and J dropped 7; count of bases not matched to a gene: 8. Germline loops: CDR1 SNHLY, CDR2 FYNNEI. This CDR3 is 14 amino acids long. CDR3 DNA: TGTGCCAGTACAACTAGCGGGAGATCGAATGAGCAGTTCTTC. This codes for CASTTSGRSNEQFF.